Each of the 5 T cell receptor beta chains below was sequenced from the same sample in a study of tumor-infiltrating lymphocytes in localized non-small cell lung cancer. Only in-frame clones appear in the TCRdb table, and some are missing; sequencing was by immunoSEQ multiplex PCR. Of under 20,000 clones detected, roughly 72% appear once; the ten largest clones hold less than 10%. The sample taken for sequencing was lung tumor tissue. The receptors originated from a human donor with non-small cell lung cancer.

The chain employs TRBV7-2 and TRBJ2-5; D not resolved. Deletions cut 1 base from V and 6 bases from J, with 3 bases between. The CDR3 loop spans 11 amino acids. Germline-derived CDR1 and CDR2 are SGHTA and FQGNSA. The CDR3 nucleotides are TGTGCCAGCAGCTTAGGGAAGACCCAGTACTTC. Protein: CASSLGKTQYF.

This clone was counted once. Different DNA sequences within this sample yield the same CDR3. The chain recombines TRBV29-1 with TRBJ2-1, with 14 bases matching TRBD2. With V trimmed by 6 bases and J by 10 bases, 8 bases remained unmatched. From germline, CDR1 is SQVTM and CDR2 ANQGSEA. The CDR3 has 14 residues. CDR3 coding DNA: TGCAGCGTCGACAAGGGACTAGCGGGAGTAGAGCAGTTCTTC. Its translation is CSVDKGLAGVEQFF.

The gene calls are TRBV7-2 and TRBJ1-2; a possible D gene is TRBD1 (6 bases). V lost 1 base, J lost 11 bases, and 8 bases lay in between. Per the germline V gene, CDR1 is SGHTA and CDR2 is FQGNSA. The CDR3 covers 11 residues. The CDR3 reads CASSLDREYTF. The CDR3 DNA sequence: TGTGCCAGCAGCTTAGACAGGGAGTACACCTTC.

This chain uses TRBV5-1 with TRBJ2-5; D remains unclear. CDR3 size: 11 residues. Germline-derived CDR1 and CDR2 are SGHRS and YFSETQ. V was cut by 0 bases and J by 9 bases, with 6 bases left in between. The DNA of the CDR3 is TGCGCCAGCAGCTTGGACCGAGCCCAGTACTTC. Translation: CASSLDRAQYF. Full variable domain (remainder filled in from reference TRBV5-1 and TRBJ2-5): KAGVTQTPRYLIKTRGQQVTLSCSPISGHRSVSWYQQTPGQGLQFLFEYFSETQRNKGNFPGRFSGRQFSNSRSEMNVSTLELGDSALYLCASSLDRAQYFGPGTRLLVL.

In this sample, this clone turned up a few times. This chain links TRBV29-1 with TRBJ2-1; TRBD1 aligns across 10 bases. V lost 6 bases, J lost 6 bases, and 20 bases stayed unmatched. Germline values: CDR1 SQVTM, CDR2 ANQGSEA. The CDR3 extends over 18 amino acids. CDR3 nucleotides: TGCAGCGTCACCGGGACAGGGGAAAGACAACAAAGATTCAATGAGCAGTTCTTC. Translating it yields CSVTGTGERQQRFNEQFF.